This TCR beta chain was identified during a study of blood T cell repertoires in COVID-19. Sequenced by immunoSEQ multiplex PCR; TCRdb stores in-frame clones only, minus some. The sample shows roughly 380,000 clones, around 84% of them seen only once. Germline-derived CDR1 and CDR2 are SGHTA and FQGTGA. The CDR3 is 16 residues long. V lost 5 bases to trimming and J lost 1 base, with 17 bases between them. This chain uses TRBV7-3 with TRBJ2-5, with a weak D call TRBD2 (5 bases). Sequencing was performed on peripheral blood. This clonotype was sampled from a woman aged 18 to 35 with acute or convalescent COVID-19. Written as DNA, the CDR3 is TGTGCCAGCAGCCCATCCCCAGGACTCCTCCAAGAGACCCAGTACTTC. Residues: CASSPSPGLLQETQYF.